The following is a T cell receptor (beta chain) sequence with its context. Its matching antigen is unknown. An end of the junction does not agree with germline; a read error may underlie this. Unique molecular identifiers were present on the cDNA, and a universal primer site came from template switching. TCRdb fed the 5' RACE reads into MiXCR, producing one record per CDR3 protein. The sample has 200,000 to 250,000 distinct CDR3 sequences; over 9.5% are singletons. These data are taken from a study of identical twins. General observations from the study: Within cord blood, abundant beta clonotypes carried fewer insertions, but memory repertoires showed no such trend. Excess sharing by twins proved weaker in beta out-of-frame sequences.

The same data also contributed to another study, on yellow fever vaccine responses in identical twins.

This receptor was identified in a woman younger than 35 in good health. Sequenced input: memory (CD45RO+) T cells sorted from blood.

The CDR3 bases are TGTGCCAGCAGCTACGCTCCTCAGGGGGTCGGGGCCAATGTGCAGTTCTTC. It is translated as CASSYAPQGVGANVQFF. V is TRBV3-1 and J is TRBJ2-1; the match to TRBD1 covers 7 bases. Per germline, CDR1 LGHDT and CDR2 YNNKEL (reference sequence). The length of the CDR3 is 17 residues.